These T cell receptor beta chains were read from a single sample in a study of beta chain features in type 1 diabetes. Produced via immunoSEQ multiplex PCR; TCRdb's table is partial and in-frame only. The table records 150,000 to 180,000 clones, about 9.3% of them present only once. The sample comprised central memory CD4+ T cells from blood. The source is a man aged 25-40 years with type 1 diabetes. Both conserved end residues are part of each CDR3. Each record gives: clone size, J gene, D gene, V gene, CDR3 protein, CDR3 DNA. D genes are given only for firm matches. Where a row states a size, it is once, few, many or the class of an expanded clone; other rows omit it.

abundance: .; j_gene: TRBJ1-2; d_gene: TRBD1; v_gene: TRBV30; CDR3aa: CAWSGGTDLGYTF; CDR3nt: TGTGCCTGGAGTGGCGGGACAGATCTTGGCTACACCTTC
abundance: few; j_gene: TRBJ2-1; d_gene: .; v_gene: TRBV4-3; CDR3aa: CASSQDGYALNEQFF; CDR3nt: TGCGCCAGCAGCCAAGACGGTTACGCGCTCAATGAGCAGTTCTTC
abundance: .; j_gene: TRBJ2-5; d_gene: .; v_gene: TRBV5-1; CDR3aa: CASSEDYSRGTQYF; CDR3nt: TGCGCCAGCAGCGAGGACTATTCTCGAGGGACCCAGTACTTC
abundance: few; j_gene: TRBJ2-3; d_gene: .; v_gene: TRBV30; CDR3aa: CAWSSLRRASTDTQYF; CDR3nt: TGTGCCTGGAGTTCTCTCCGGCGGGCTAGCACAGATACGCAGTATTTT
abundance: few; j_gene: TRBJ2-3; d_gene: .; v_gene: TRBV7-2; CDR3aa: CASSLGGGRADTQYF; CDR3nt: TGTGCCAGCAGCTTAGGGGGGGGCCGGGCAGATACGCAGTATTTT
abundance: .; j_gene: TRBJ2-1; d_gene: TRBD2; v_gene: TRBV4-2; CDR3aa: CASSVLGAGGDNEQFF; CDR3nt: TGTGCCAGCAGCGTCCTAGGAGCGGGAGGGGACAATGAGCAGTTCTTC
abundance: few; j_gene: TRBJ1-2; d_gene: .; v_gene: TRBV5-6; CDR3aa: CASSFAFTANYGYTF; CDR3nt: TGTGCCAGCAGCTTCGCTTTTACAGCTAACTATGGCTACACCTTC
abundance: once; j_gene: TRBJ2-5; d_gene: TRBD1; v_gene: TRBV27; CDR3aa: CASSLAGGAETQYF; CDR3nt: TGTGCCAGCAGCTTAGCAGGGGGCGCGGAGACCCAGTACTTC
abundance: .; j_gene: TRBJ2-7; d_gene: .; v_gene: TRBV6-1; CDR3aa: CASTSPRQGGHEQYF; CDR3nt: TGTGCCAGCACGTCGCCTCGGCAGGGGGGCCACGAGCAGTACTTC
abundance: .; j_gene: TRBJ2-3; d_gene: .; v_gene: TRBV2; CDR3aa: CASSGAGGGGDTQYF; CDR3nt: TGTGCCTCTTCCGGTGCAGGGGGCGGGGGAGATACGCAGTATTTT
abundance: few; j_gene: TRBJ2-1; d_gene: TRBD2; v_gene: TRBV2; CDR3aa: CASSLAGAGNEQFF; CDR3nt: TGTGCCAGCAGCCTAGCGGGAGCAGGCAATGAGCAGTTCTTC
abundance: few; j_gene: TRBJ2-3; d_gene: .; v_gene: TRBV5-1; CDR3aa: CASSLEGNTDTQYF; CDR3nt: TGCGCCAGCAGCCTTGAGGGTAACACAGATACGCAGTATTTT
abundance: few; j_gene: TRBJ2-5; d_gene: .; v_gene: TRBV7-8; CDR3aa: CASSKDRQRAQYF; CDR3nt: TGTGCCAGCAGCAAGGACAGGCAGCGGGCCCAGTACTTC
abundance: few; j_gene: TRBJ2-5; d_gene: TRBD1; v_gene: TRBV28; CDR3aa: CASSRHLRQGETQYF; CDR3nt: TGTGCCAGCAGCCGTCACCTTCGACAGGGAGAGACCCAGTACTTC
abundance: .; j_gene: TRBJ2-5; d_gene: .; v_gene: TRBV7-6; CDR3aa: CASNKGGMYQETQYF; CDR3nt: TGTGCCAGCAATAAAGGGGGAATGTACCAAGAGACCCAGTACTTC
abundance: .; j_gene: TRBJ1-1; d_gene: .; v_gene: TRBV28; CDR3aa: CASSPRTAGVTEAFF; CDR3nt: TGTGCCAGCAGTCCGAGGACAGCGGGAGTGACTGAAGCTTTCTTT
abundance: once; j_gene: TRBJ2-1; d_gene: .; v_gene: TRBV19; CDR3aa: CASSRLVPDNEQFF; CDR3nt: TGTGCCAGTAGTAGACTCGTGCCTGACAATGAGCAGTTCTTC
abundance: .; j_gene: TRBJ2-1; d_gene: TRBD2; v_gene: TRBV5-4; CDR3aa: CASRNAGASSYNEQFF; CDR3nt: TGTGCCAGCAGGAATGCGGGAGCAAGCTCCTACAATGAGCAGTTCTTC
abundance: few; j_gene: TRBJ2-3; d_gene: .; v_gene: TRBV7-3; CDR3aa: CASSLDSGTDTQYF; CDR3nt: TGTGCCAGCAGCTTGGATAGCGGCACAGATACGCAGTATTTT
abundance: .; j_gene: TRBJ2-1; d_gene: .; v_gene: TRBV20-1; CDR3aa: CSAPYRNEQFF; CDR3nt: TGCAGTGCTCCTTACAGAAATGAGCAGTTCTTC
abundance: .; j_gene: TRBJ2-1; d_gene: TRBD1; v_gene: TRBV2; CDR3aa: CASSDQGASLNEQFF; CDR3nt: TGTGCCAGCAGTGATCAGGGGGCTAGTCTGAATGAGCAGTTCTTC
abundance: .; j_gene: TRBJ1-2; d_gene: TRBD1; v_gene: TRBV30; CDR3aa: CAWSVSRQGVYGYTF; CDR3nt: TGTGCCTGGAGTGTATCCCGACAGGGGGTCTATGGCTACACCTTC
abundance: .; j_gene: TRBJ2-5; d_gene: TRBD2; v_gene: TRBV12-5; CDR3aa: CASGQGGPETQYF; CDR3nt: TGTGCTAGTGGTCAGGGAGGGCCAGAGACCCAGTACTTC
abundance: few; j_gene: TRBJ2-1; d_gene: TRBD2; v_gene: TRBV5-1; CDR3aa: CASTSSGAPYNEQFF; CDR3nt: TGCGCCAGCACTTCTAGCGGAGCCCCCTACAATGAGCAGTTCTTC
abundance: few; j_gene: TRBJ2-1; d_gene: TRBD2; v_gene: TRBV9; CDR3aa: CASSVSSTSAYNEQFF; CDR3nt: TGTGCCAGCAGCGTAAGTTCGACTAGCGCTTACAATGAGCAGTTCTTC
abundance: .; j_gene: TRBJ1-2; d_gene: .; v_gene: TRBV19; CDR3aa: CASSISWEFTF; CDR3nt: TGTGCCAGTAGTATCTCTTGGGAGTTCACCTTC
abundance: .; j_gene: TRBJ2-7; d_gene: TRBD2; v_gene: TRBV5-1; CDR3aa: CASSSASGRGYEQYF; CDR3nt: TGCGCCAGCAGCTCCGCCAGCGGGAGAGGTTACGAGCAGTACTTC
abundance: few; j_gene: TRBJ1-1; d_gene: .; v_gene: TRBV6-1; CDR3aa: CASDGQAGGETEAFF; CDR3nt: TGTGCCAGCGATGGTCAAGCCGGGGGAGAGACTGAAGCTTTCTTT
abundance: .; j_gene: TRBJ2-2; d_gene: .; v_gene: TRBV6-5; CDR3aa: CASSQDRQNTGELFF; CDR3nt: TGTGCCAGCAGTCAAGACAGACAGAACACCGGGGAGCTGTTTTTT
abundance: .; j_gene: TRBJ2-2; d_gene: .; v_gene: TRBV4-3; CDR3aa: CASSQDRRGAGELFF; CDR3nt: TGCGCCAGCAGCCAAGATCGGAGGGGTGCCGGGGAGCTGTTTTTT
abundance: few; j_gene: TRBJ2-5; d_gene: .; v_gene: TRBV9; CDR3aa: CASSGQESQETQYF; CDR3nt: TGTGCCAGCAGCGGACAGGAGAGCCAAGAGACCCAGTACTTC
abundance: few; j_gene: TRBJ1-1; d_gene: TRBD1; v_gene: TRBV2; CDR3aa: CASSRDSGSEAFF; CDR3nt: TGTGCCAGCAGTAGGGACAGCGGGTCTGAAGCTTTCTTT
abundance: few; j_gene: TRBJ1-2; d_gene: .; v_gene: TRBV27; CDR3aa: CASSLTGNGYTF; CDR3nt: TGTGCCAGCAGTTTAACAGGGAACGGCTACACCTTC
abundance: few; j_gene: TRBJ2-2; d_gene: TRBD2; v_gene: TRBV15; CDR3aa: CATRPRGGRNTGELFF; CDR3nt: TGTGCCACCAGGCCTCGGGGAGGGCGGAACACCGGGGAGCTGTTTTTT
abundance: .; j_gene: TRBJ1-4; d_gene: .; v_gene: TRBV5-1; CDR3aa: CASSLEGGTNEKLFF; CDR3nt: TGCGCCAGCAGCCTAGAGGGCGGAACTAATGAAAAACTGTTTTTT
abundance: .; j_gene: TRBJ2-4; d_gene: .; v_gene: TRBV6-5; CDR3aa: CASSYRRDSKNIQYF; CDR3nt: TGTGCCAGCAGTTACCGGAGGGATAGCAAAAACATTCAGTACTTC
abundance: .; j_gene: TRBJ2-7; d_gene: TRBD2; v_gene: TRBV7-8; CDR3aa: CASSKLAGGYEQYF; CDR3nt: TGTGCCAGCAGCAAACTAGCGGGAGGCTACGAGCAGTACTTC
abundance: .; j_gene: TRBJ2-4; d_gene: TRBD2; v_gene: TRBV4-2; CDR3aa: CASSQDSRLAGGVKNIQYF; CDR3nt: TGTGCCAGCAGCCAAGATAGTCGACTAGCGGGAGGTGTCAAAAACATTCAGTACTTC
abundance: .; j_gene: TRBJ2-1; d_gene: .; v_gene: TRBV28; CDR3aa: CASSPGQSDEQFF; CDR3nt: TGTGCCAGCAGCCCAGGACAGAGCGATGAGCAGTTCTTC
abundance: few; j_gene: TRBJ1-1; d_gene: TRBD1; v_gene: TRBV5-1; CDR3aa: CASSLETGGSEAFF; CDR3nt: TGCGCCAGCAGCTTGGAGACAGGGGGGTCGGAAGCTTTCTTT
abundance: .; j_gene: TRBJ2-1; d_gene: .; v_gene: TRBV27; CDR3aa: CASPGHQGDSYNEQFF; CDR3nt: TGTGCCAGCCCGGGACACCAGGGAGATTCCTACAATGAGCAGTTCTTC
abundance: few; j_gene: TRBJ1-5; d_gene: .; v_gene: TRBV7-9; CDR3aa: CASSSGVAHQPQHF; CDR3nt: TGTGCCAGCAGCTCGGGAGTAGCTCATCAGCCCCAGCATTTT
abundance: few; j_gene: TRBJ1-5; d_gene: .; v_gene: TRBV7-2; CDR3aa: CASSLNQEPQHF; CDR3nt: TGTGCCAGCAGCCTAAACCAGGAGCCCCAGCATTTT
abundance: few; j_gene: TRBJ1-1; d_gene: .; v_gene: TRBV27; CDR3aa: CASSYQQGLNTEAFF; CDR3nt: TGTGCCAGCAGTTATCAACAGGGCTTGAACACTGAAGCTTTCTTT
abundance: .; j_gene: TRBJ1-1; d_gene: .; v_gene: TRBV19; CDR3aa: CASSISGGAEAFF; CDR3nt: TGTGCCAGTAGTATTTCTGGGGGGGCCGAAGCTTTCTTT
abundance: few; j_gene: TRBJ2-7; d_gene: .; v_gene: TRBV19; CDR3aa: CASSKDRRYEQYF; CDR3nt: TGTGCCAGTAGTAAAGACAGGCGCTACGAGCAGTACTTC